What follows are 2 T cell receptor beta chains derived from one specimen sequenced in a study. TCRdb reanalysed the 5' RACE reads using MiXCR and keeps one entry per CDR3 protein. The table records about 54,000 distinct CDR3 sequences, approximately 17% of them present only once. Sequences were obtained from naive CD4+ T cells sorted from blood. The subset denotes: naive CD4+ T cells, CD4+CD45RA+CD25-. The receptors shown here come from a female donor with breast cancer.

The V call is TRBV4-1, the J call TRBJ2-3, with 8 bases lining up with TRBD2. V shed 4 bases and J 0 bases; nucleotides not matched to a gene: 6. Per germline, CDR1 MGHRA and CDR2 YSYEKL. This CDR3 is 16 amino acids long. The CDR3 is CASSRLSGKSTDTQYF. The CDR3 DNA reads as TGCGCCAGCAGCCGCCTTAGCGGGAAGAGCACAGATACGCAGTATTTT.

At least ten counts were recorded for this clonotype. The genes are TRBV4-1 and TRBJ1-4, with 9 bases aligning to TRBD1. After removal of 4 bases from V and 9 bases from J, the junction contained 15 bases not matched to a gene. Germline CDR1 MGHRA, CDR2 YSYEKL. The CDR3 is made up of 17 amino acids. CDR3 coding DNA: TGCGCCAGCAGCCGAGAACCCTTCGGGACAGGGACGAAAAAACTGTTTTTT. Translation gives CASSREPFGTGTKKLFF.